These T cell receptor beta chains were read from a single sample in a study of blood T cell repertoires in COVID-19. Libraries were prepared by immunoSEQ multiplex PCR; TCRdb keeps only in-frame clonotypes and omits some of them. The top ten clones hold roughly 13% of a sample with about 56,000 clones, about 85% of them seen once. Material: peripheral blood. The receptors were sampled from a woman over 75 with acute or convalescent COVID-19. Both conserved end residues are part of each CDR3. The D gene is left open where the match is weak.

v_gene: TRBV19; j_gene: TRBJ1-6; d_gene: TRBD1; len: 15; CDR3nt: TGTGCCAGTAGTACCACCGGGACAGTCAATTCACCCCTCCACTTT; CDR3aa: CASSTTGTVNSPLHF
v_gene: TRBV6-5; j_gene: TRBJ1-1; d_gene: TRBD1; len: 14; CDR3nt: TGTGCCAGCAACCAACAACCGACCAGGGGGGCAGCTTTCTTT; CDR3aa: CASNQQPTRGAAFF
v_gene: TRBV30; j_gene: TRBJ1-2; d_gene: NA; len: 13; CDR3nt: TGTGCCTGGAGTGCCCCCGGTGTCTATGGCTACACCTTC; CDR3aa: CAWSAPGVYGYTF
v_gene: TRBV14; j_gene: TRBJ2-1; d_gene: NA; len: 12; CDR3nt: TGTGCCAGCAGCCCCGATAGAATGCTACAGTTCTTC; CDR3aa: CASSPDRMLQFF
v_gene: TRBV7-2; j_gene: TRBJ1-2; d_gene: TRBD1; len: 15; CDR3nt: TGTGCCAGCAGCCAGGGGGACAGGGCCTTTTATGGCTACACCTTT; CDR3aa: CASSQGDRAFYGYTF
v_gene: TRBV29-1; j_gene: TRBJ1-2; d_gene: TRBD1; len: 15; CDR3nt: TGCAGCGTTGATAGCGGGACAGCCGACCCCTATGGCTACACCTTC; CDR3aa: CSVDSGTADPYGYTF
v_gene: TRBV27; j_gene: TRBJ2-2; d_gene: NA; len: 13; CDR3nt: TGTGCCACCGGCTCGGGGGTGACCGGGGAGCTGTTTTTT; CDR3aa: CATGSGVTGELFF
v_gene: TRBV2; j_gene: TRBJ1-4; d_gene: TRBD1; len: 16; CDR3nt: TGTGCCAGCAAGATTGGGACAGGGCTAGCTAATGAAAAACTGTTTTTT; CDR3aa: CASKIGTGLANEKLFF
v_gene: TRBV12-3/TRBV12-4; j_gene: TRBJ1-2; d_gene: NA; len: 12; CDR3nt: TGTGCCAGCAGTTTTGGGGGCTCTGGCTACACCTTC; CDR3aa: CASSFGGSGYTF
v_gene: TRBV6-5; j_gene: TRBJ2-7; d_gene: NA; len: 13; CDR3nt: TGTGCCAGCAGTCAGAAACGGGACTACGAGCAGTACTTC; CDR3aa: CASSQKRDYEQYF